Each of the 12 T cell receptor beta chains below was sequenced from the same sample in a study of T cells expressing NK-cell markers. TCRdb re-called the 5' RACE reads and catalogs CDR3 proteins one per entry, DNA excluded. The sample table includes some 140,000 distinct CDR3 sequences. Sequenced sample: blood T cells: a sorted CD56 or NKG2C T cell subset, CD4+ or CD8+ T cells, or bulk PBMC T cells (not recorded which). These receptors were collected from a woman aged 45-60 years in good health.

The chain carries TRBV2 and TRBJ2-7. Looked up from germline, CDR1 is SNHLY and CDR2 is FYNNEI. This CDR3 has 13 residues. CDR3 loop: CASSEAANYEQYF.

This chain links TRBV10-2 with TRBJ1-2. The CDR3 totals 16 residues. The V gene's germline CDR1 is WSHSY and CDR2 SAAADI. CDR3 sequence reads: CASSEGRSGRPYGYTF.

The chain combines TRBV27 with TRBJ2-7; the TCRdb D gene call, TRBD1, has no DNA to confirm it. Germline CDR1 reads MNHEY; CDR2 reads SMNVEV (reference sequence). The CDR3 is made up of 13 amino acids. The CDR3 here is CASSLRPGDEQYF.

The chain carries TRBV14 and TRBJ2-1; TCRdb picks TRBD2, but there is no DNA to check that call. Germline-derived CDR1 and CDR2 are SGHDN and FVKESK. This CDR3 region has 17 residues. The CDR3: CASSRDIRLAGGFEQFF.

The chain is built from TRBV4-1 and TRBJ2-5; TCRdb designates TRBD2, a call that cannot be tested without DNA. CDR1 MGHRA and CDR2 YSYEKL come from the germline V gene. The CDR3 contains 16 residues. The CDR3 here is CASSQGAAGGQETQYF.

The V and J genes are TRBV3-1 and TRBJ2-3; TCRdb's D call of TRBD1 is untestable without DNA. Germline values: CDR1 LGHDT, CDR2 YNNKEL (reference sequence). The CDR3 covers 14 residues. The chain's CDR3 is CASSQEGPRDTQYF.

This chain connects TRBV12-3 or TRBV12-4 to TRBJ2-1; the D call of TRBD2 rests on TCRdb alone, since no DNA is present to check it. This CDR3 has 16 amino acids. The chain's CDR3 is CASSRLLAGVDNEQFF.

The chain has TRBV27 and TRBJ1-1; TCRdb proposes TRBD1, but this gene call is untestable without DNA. The CDR3 contains 13 residues. Germline CDR1 and CDR2: MNHEY and SMNVEV (reference sequence). This chain's CDR3 is CASSLGATTEAFF.

V and J are TRBV4-1 and TRBJ1-1. CDR3 length equals 17 residues. Germline assignment: CDR1 MGHRA and CDR2 YSYEKL. The CDR3 loop is CASSQSNRGGLDTEAFF.

This chain uses TRBV5-1 with TRBJ2-3; TCRdb lists TRBD2, though no DNA is available to test this call. This CDR3 has 16 residues. Germline CDR1 is SGHRS and CDR2 is YFSETQ. CDR3 loop: CASSLTLATSTDTQYF.

The V and J genes are TRBV6-5 and TRBJ2-1; the D call of TRBD1 rests on TCRdb alone, since no DNA is present to check it. The CDR3 runs 16 residues. In germline, CDR1 is MNHEY, CDR2 SVGAGI. CDR3 sequence reads: CASSYGWDRGLDEQFF.

This chain uses TRBV27 with TRBJ1-3. Looked up from germline, CDR1 is MNHEY and CDR2 is SMNVEV (reference sequence). The length of the CDR3 is 13 residues. CDR3 region: CASSSSYGNTIYF.